This record covers a single T cell receptor (beta chain). As yet, its antigen is unknown. The data were obtained in a study of Ad26.COV2.S vaccination and SARS-CoV-2 variants. Looking at the study overall: The donor participated in the COV1001 trial, in its Ad26.COV2.S arm.

Per germline, CDR1 SGHAT and CDR2 FQNNGV. This CDR3 contains 14 residues. The V gene lost 5 bases and the J gene lost 0 bases, with 11 bases spanning the gap. Whole-study results and caveats: Recipients given vaccine exceeded placebo recipients in spike-specific TCR breadth. Breadth and depth estimates from TCRs may understate total T cell responses.

The treatment: around 19 received Ad26.COV2.S at low or high dose, single or two shots; about 5 received placebo; per-sample allocation not given. Day 63 after the first vaccine or placebo injection was the time point for sampling. Here immunoSEQ multiplex PCR was the method, and the copy in TCRdb shows in-frame clones only, minus some. Of approximately 460,000 clones detected, 89% appear once; the ten largest clones hold over 1.5%. This sequence joins TRBV11-2 and TRBJ2-7; the D is unclear. This TCR derives from a person aged 18 to 59 who received the Ad26.COV2.S COVID-19 vaccine or a placebo. The source was peripheral blood, collected in a trial of Ad26.COV2.S vaccine versus placebo. The CDR3, as DNA: TGTGCCAGCAGCCGGGTACATGACTCCTACGAGCAGTACTTC. It is translated as CASSRVHDSYEQYF.